One sample yielded the 26 T cell receptor beta chains listed below, sequenced in a study of blood T cell repertoires in COVID-19. Libraries were prepared by immunoSEQ multiplex PCR; TCRdb keeps only in-frame clonotypes and omits some of them. This sample has about 220,000 clones; around four fifths occur once, and the top ten carry 2.5%. Input material: peripheral blood. The receptors come from a woman aged 40 to 55 with active or convalescent COVID-19.

The chain has TRBV7-6 and TRBJ2-5; 9 positions match TRBD2. The CDR3 is made up of 14 amino acids. Germline lookup yields CDR1 SGHVS and CDR2 FNYEAQ. V shed 4 bases and J 4 bases; nucleotides not matched to a gene: 4. The CDR3 is CASSSPTSGETQYF. The CDR3 coding sequence is TGTGCCAGCAGCTCGCCGACTAGCGGAGAGACCCAGTACTTC.

The V and J genes are TRBV4-1 and TRBJ2-6, with D uncertain. This CDR3 comprises 17 residues. Between the trimmed V and J ends, which lost 4 bases and 0 bases, there was a span of 13 bases. Germline loops: CDR1 MGHRA, CDR2 YSYEKL. CDR3 sequence: CASSLGSQSSGANVLTF. CDR3 DNA: TGCGCCAGCAGCCTCGGATCACAGAGCTCTGGGGCCAACGTCCTGACTTTC.

This clone was seen only once. As DNA, the CDR3 is TGCGCCAGCAGCAAGGGAGTGAACACTGAAGCTTTCTTT. Its translation is CASSKGVNTEAFF. V is TRBV5-1 and J is TRBJ1-1; D gene unclear. The V and J ends lost 4 bases and 0 bases respectively, with 7 bases between them. The CDR3 sequence is 13 residues long. Germline V gene sequence: CDR1 SGHRS, CDR2 YFSETQ.

V and J are TRBV30 and TRBJ2-1, with 10 bases fitting TRBD1. Per the germline V gene, CDR1 is GTSNPN and CDR2 is SVGIG (reference sequence). V was clipped by 2 bases and J by 3 bases; unmatched bases: 4. The CDR3 runs 15 residues. CDR3 coding DNA: TGTGCCTGGAGTTTCGGGACAGGGGACTACAATGAGCAGTTCTTC. It is translated as CAWSFGTGDYNEQFF.

The gene calls are TRBV20-1 and TRBJ1-6; D might be TRBD1 (5 bases). Germline V gives CDR1 DFQATT, CDR2 SNEGSKA (reference sequence). V was cut by 2 bases and J by 14 bases, with 10 bases left in between. This CDR3 contains 11 residues. The CDR3 DNA reads TGCAGTGCTAGAAAGACAGTGTCCCTCCACTTT. This translates into CSARKTVSLHF.

This clone appeared a single time. This rearrangement joins TRBV7-8 to TRBJ1-5; D perhaps matches TRBD1 (6 bases). Germline V gene sequence: CDR1 SGHVS, CDR2 FQNEAQ. With 5 bases removed from V and 3 bases from J, the gap between germline ends came to 17 bases. CDR3 length: 16 amino acids. The CDR3 reads CASSRSGEGDNQPQHF. For the CDR3, the DNA is TGTGCCAGCAGCAGATCAGGGGAAGGGGACAATCAGCCCCAGCATTTT.

The V call is TRBV2, the J call TRBJ2-1, with a weak D call TRBD2 (5 bases). The ends were cut back, 3 bases at V and 2 bases at J, with 8 bases in the middle. Germline assignment: CDR1 SNHLY and CDR2 FYNNEI. The CDR3 covers 14 residues. CDR3: CASSDEGPYNEQFF. Written as DNA, the CDR3 is TGTGCCAGCAGTGACGAGGGCCCCTACAATGAGCAGTTCTTC.

The CDR3 nucleotides read TGTGCCAGCAGCTTAACGGCATCGGGGGAAGCTTTCTTT. Its translation is CASSLTASGEAFF. The chain links TRBV7-3 to TRBJ1-1; D unclear. The CDR3 has 13 residues. Germline CDR1 and CDR2: SGHTA and FQGTGA. Trimming left V 0 bases short and J 8 bases short, with 10 bases between.

This chain joins TRBV5-1 and TRBJ1-4; 8 bases agree with TRBD1. Looked up from germline, CDR1 is SGHRS and CDR2 is YFSETQ. The CDR3 runs to 16 residues. The V segment lost 3 bases and the J segment 8 bases; nucleotides outside the gene matches: 12. The CDR3 DNA follows: TGCGCCAGCAGCTCCACCCAGGGGGCGCGAGGGGAAAAACTGTTTTTT. It codes for CASSSTQGARGEKLFF.

V and J are TRBV11-3 and TRBJ1-6, with 7 positions matching TRBD1. The CDR3 is 14 residues long. CDR1 is SGHNT, CDR2 YENEEA, per germline. The ends lost 4 bases at V and 5 bases at J; junction bases unmatched: 2. CDR3 sequence: CASSSTGNNSPLHF. The DNA for the CDR3 is TGTGCCAGCAGCTCGACAGGGAATAATTCACCCCTCCACTTT.

This clone was detected a few times. The V gene is TRBV30, the J gene TRBJ1-3, with D possibly TRBD1 on 5 matching bases. The germline V gene encodes CDR1 GTSNPN and CDR2 SVGIG (reference sequence). The germline V and J ends were trimmed by 8 bases and 4 bases, with 12 bases remaining between them. This CDR3 is 12 amino acids long. CDR3 nucleotides: TGTGCCGGCTCTCGGGGGGGAAACACCATATATTTT. Translating gives CAGSRGGNTIYF.

The chain couples TRBV19 to TRBJ1-5; 9 positions match TRBD1. This CDR3 has 17 residues. The germline CDR1 and CDR2 sequences are LNHDA and SQIVND (reference sequence). V lost 4 bases to trimming and J lost 7 bases; unmatched junction nucleotides: 14. The DNA of the CDR3 is TGTGCCAGTAGTAGAACCCCACAGGGGGCGTCTGGCCAGCCCCAGCATTTT. It yields the protein CASSRTPQGASGQPQHF.

This chain uses TRBV2 with TRBJ1-1; D is possibly TRBD1 (5 bases). Deletions cut 6 bases from V and 1 base from J, with 12 bases between. Germline CDR1 SNHLY, CDR2 FYNNEI. This CDR3 has 14 residues. The CDR3, as DNA: TGTGCCAGCAGCGCGACAGCCAAGAACACTGAAGCTTTCTTT. This encodes CASSATAKNTEAFF.

The chain employs TRBV10-2 and TRBJ1-2, with D unclear. CDR3 length: 13 residues. CDR1 is WSHSY, CDR2 SAAADI, per germline. Deletions cut 2 bases from V and 2 bases from J, with 6 bases between. CDR3 sequence reads: CASSENTNYGYTF. The CDR3 DNA reads TGCGCCAGCAGTGAGAACACCAACTATGGCTACACCTTC.

The chain couples TRBV9 to TRBJ1-2; the match to TRBD1 covers 7 bases. The CDR3 runs 15 residues. The germline gives CDR1 SGDLS, CDR2 YYNGEE. Trimming removed 2 bases from V and 4 bases from J; junction bases left unmatched: 8. The CDR3 nucleotides are TGTGCCAGCAGCGTGGGGGACAGCAACTTCTATGGCTACACCTTC. It encodes CASSVGDSNFYGYTF.

This rearrangement joins TRBV19 to TRBJ1-4; no reliable D call. Trimming left V 3 bases short and J 0 bases short, with 20 bases between. Germline V gives CDR1 LNHDA, CDR2 SQIVND (reference sequence). This CDR3 contains 19 residues. The CDR3 is CASSIPQSQPIATNEKLFF. The CDR3 nucleotides read TGTGCCAGTAGTATCCCCCAGTCACAGCCGATTGCAACTAATGAAAAACTGTTTTTT.

This clone was seen just once. The chain carries TRBV7-2 and TRBJ2-7; a weak D match, TRBD2 (5 bases). The length of the CDR3 is 16 residues. Trimming took off 2 bases at V and 1 base at J, with 15 bases between the two ends. Germline loops: CDR1 SGHTA, CDR2 FQGNSA. CDR3 DNA sequence: TGTGCCAGCAGCTTAATAGGCCAAGCGGCGTCCTACGAGCAGTACTTC. Its translation: CASSLIGQAASYEQYF.

The chain links TRBV27 to TRBJ2-1; maybe TRBD1 (5 bases). Germline CDR1 MNHEY, CDR2 SMNVEV (reference sequence). V was trimmed by 3 bases and J by 4 bases, leaving 25 bases between them. The CDR3 runs to 19 residues. The CDR3 DNA sequence: TGTGCCAGCAGTTTGGGGTCGACAGCTTCCCGTTCCCAATACAATGAGCAGTTCTTC. It is translated as CASSLGSTASRSQYNEQFF.

The CDR3 loop is CASSYNGRGHGYEQYF. The CDR3 DNA sequence: TGTGCCAGCAGTTACAATGGCAGGGGGCATGGCTACGAGCAGTACTTC. The chain has TRBV6-6 and TRBJ2-7; 8 bases agree with TRBD1. Germline V gene lookup returns CDR1 MNHNY and CDR2 SVGAGI (reference sequence). The CDR3 contains 16 residues. After removal of 2 bases from V and 3 bases from J, the junction contained 9 bases not matched to a gene.

The chain carries TRBV18 and TRBJ2-7; 10 positions agree with TRBD1. CDR3 length: 14 residues. Germline CDR1 reads KGHSH; CDR2 reads LQKENI. V lost 3 bases to trimming and J lost 4 bases; unmatched junction nucleotides: 3. CDR3 sequence: CASSPPGQGYEQYF. CDR3 in DNA: TGTGCCAGCTCACCCCCGGGACAGGGGTACGAGCAGTACTTC.

This clone was found a few times. The rearrangement uses TRBV2 and TRBJ2-3; weak D call: TRBD1 (6 bases). The V end lost 8 bases, the J end lost 1 base, and 13 bases lay between the germline ends. The germline gives CDR1 SNHLY, CDR2 FYNNEI. CDR3 length equals 14 residues. This CDR3 reads CASSSKGGTDTQYF. The CDR3 DNA reads TGTGCCAGCTCATCAAAGGGGGGCACAGATACGCAGTATTTT. Combining the CDR3 with reference TRBV2 and TRBJ2-3 gives the whole variable domain EPEVTQTPSHQVTQMGQEVILRCVPISNHLYFYWYRQILGQKVEFLVSFYNNEISEKSEIFDDQFSVERPDGSNFTLKIRSTKLEDSAMYFCASSSKGGTDTQYFGPGTRLTVL.

The chain recombines TRBV4-1 with TRBJ1-1, with D maybe TRBD1 (6 bases). The CDR3 is 14 amino acids. In germline, CDR1 is MGHRA, CDR2 YSYEKL. Trimming removed 2 bases at V and 4 bases at J, with 11 bases between. CDR3 region: CASSQPDRSTEAFF. CDR3 nucleotides: TGCGCCAGCAGCCAACCAGACAGGTCCACTGAAGCTTTCTTT.

The chain joins TRBV11-3 to TRBJ2-1; TRBD1 matches at 9 bases. Germline CDR1 is SGHNT and CDR2 is YENEEA. V dropped 0 bases and J dropped 5; count of bases not matched to a gene: 8. The CDR3 spans 17 residues. The CDR3 DNA is TGTGCCAGCAGCTTAGATCTTGGTTACAGGGGGCACAATGAGCAGTTCTTC. Translating it yields CASSLDLGYRGHNEQFF.

The CDR3 is CAISAPPSGSRGDTQYF. The CDR3 nucleotides are TGTGCCATCAGTGCCCCCCCCAGCGGGAGTCGTGGAGATACGCAGTATTTT. The chain couples TRBV10-3 to TRBJ2-3, with TRBD2 identical over 8 bases. Germline V gives CDR1 ENHRY, CDR2 SYGVKD. The CDR3 sequence is 17 residues long. The V and J ends lost 4 bases and 5 bases, in that order; junction bases with no gene match: 14.

This clone was counted a few times. The V call is TRBV6-5, the J call TRBJ1-1; 7 nucleotides match TRBD1. Trimming took 6 bases from V and 3 from J; bases not matched to a gene: 7. The CDR3 consists of 14 residues. Germline V CDR1 and CDR2: MNHEY, SVGAGI. In DNA form, the CDR3 reads TGTGCCAGCAGGGAGGGACAGTGGGACACTGAAGCTTTCTTT. Translated, it gives CASREGQWDTEAFF.

The J gene is TRBJ1-5, the V gene TRBV29-1; 10 nucleotides line up with TRBD1. Germline assignment: CDR1 SQVTM and CDR2 ANQGSEA. The ends lost 6 bases at V and 3 bases at J; junction bases unmatched: 8. The CDR3 contains 15 residues. The chain's CDR3 is CSVNTGTGANQPQHF. CDR3 sequence (DNA): TGCAGCGTCAACACCGGGACAGGGGCCAATCAGCCCCAGCATTTT.